The 16 T cell receptor beta chains below come from one sample, sequenced in a study of post-analysis software for immune sequencing data. General study points: TRBV5-6, TRBV5-1 and TRBV20-1 belonged to a set of a handful of TRBV segments that were more frequent in patients than controls.

These receptors have no known antigen. Libraries were made from TCR beta cDNA, and they carried unique molecular identifiers. TCRdb re-called the PCR reads with MiXCR, one entry per CDR3 protein. The table has 600,000 to 750,000 distinct CDR3 sequences, 55% to 70% seen once. The source material was blood. These receptors were taken from a girl aged 2 to 10 with multiple sclerosis.

V is TRBV5-1 and J is TRBJ2-7, with 12 bases matching TRBD2. The V gene's germline CDR1 is SGHRS and CDR2 YFSETQ. V shed 7 bases, J shed 7 bases, and the junction held 9 bases outside the gene matches. This CDR3 region has 14 residues. The CDR3: CASALAGGRQEQYF. CDR3 nucleotide sequence: TGCGCCAGCGCCCTAGCGGGAGGGCGGCAAGAGCAGTACTTC.

This clonotype was counted only a few times. This chain connects TRBV7-3 to TRBJ2-3; TRBD2 is a possible D gene (5 bases). The CDR3 extends over 15 amino acids. CDR1 and CDR2 from the germline V gene are SGHTA and FQGTGA. The germline V and J ends were trimmed by 0 bases and 9 bases, with 16 bases remaining between them. CDR3 coding DNA: TGTGCCAGCAGCTTAACGACTTTGACGACGGGGACGCAGTATTTT. Amino acids: CASSLTTLTTGTQYF.

V is TRBV12-3 or TRBV12-4 and J is TRBJ2-7, with D hard to call. The CDR3 is made up of 12 amino acids. The ends were cut back, 3 bases at V and 3 bases at J, with 6 bases in the middle. The CDR3 nucleotides are TGTGCCAGCAGTTTCTGGGACTACGAGCAGTACTTC. It is translated as CASSFWDYEQYF.

This clonotype was seen only a few times. The chain carries TRBV10-3 and TRBJ1-2; 8 positions match TRBD1. V lost 8 bases and J lost 0; bases outside the gene matches: 2. The CDR3 runs to 13 residues. CDR1 is ENHRY, CDR2 SYGVKD, per germline. The CDR3 is CAIGQGSNYGYTF. DNA of the CDR3: TGTGCCATCGGACAGGGTTCTAACTATGGCTACACCTTC.

The sample holds one count of this clonotype. The chain links TRBV20-1 to TRBJ2-5; 7 positions match TRBD2. Trimming cost V 1 base and J 2 bases; bases outside gene matches: 13. CDR3 length: 17 amino acids. Germline values: CDR1 DFQATT, CDR2 SNEGSKA (reference sequence). The CDR3 here is CSARAGWGGEIQETQYF. In nucleotides, the CDR3 is TGCAGTGCTAGAGCCGGTTGGGGGGGGGAGATACAAGAGACCCAGTACTTC.

J is TRBJ1-2 and V is TRBV3-1, with 11 bases identical to TRBD1. V shed 4 bases and J 1 base; nucleotides not matched to a gene: 8. This CDR3 comprises 17 residues. Germline loops: CDR1 LGHDT, CDR2 YNNKEL (reference sequence). CDR3 sequence (DNA): TGTGCCAGCAGCCGGGGGACAGGGGGACCCGTTAACTATGGCTACACCTTC. Translation gives CASSRGTGGPVNYGYTF.

Of note for this clonotype: Mismatch with germline at one junction end may stem from a read error. This chain links TRBV20-1 with TRBJ1-1; no definite D call. Germline V lookup: CDR1 DFQATT, CDR2 SNEGSKA (reference sequence). CDR3 size: 13 residues. The CDR3 nucleotides are TGCAGTGCTGGAGATCCCCGGAACACTGAAGCTTTCTTT. It codes for CSAGDPRNTEAFF.

The chain carries TRBV20-1 and TRBJ2-5; D not resolved. This CDR3 is 11 amino acids long. The germline V gene encodes CDR1 DFQATT and CDR2 SNEGSKA (reference sequence). Between the trimmed V and J ends, which lost 3 bases and 11 bases, there was a span of 13 bases. For the CDR3, the DNA is TGCAGTGCTAGCCTTGCTCTGGAGCAGTACTTC. Translating gives CSASLALEQYF.

The gene calls are TRBV29-1 and TRBJ2-7; 11 bases are shared with TRBD1. The CDR3 sequence is 14 residues long. The V segment lost 3 bases and the J segment 2 bases; nucleotides outside the gene matches: 3. Germline V gene data show CDR1 as SQVTM and CDR2 as ANQGSEA. The CDR3, as DNA: TGCAGCGTTGATCCGGGACAGGGGGCCTACGAGCAGTACTTC. It codes for CSVDPGQGAYEQYF.

The chain combines TRBV9 with TRBJ2-3; D gene ambiguous. The length of the CDR3 is 16 residues. Germline CDR1 and CDR2: SGDLS and YYNGEE. V lost 0 bases and J 5 bases, leaving 16 bases between the germline ends. Written as DNA, the CDR3 is TGTGCCAGCAGCGTAGTGTCTAGTCGGAATGGAGATACGCAGTATTTT. Protein product: CASSVVSSRNGDTQYF.

As to this clonotype: No conserved phenylalanine or tryptophan ends this CDR3, so it is likely a read error. The CDR3, as DNA: TGCAGCGCGGAATGGGGGGGGAACGGGAACACTGAAGCTTTCCTT. Translating it yields CSAEWGGNGNTEAFL. The rearrangement uses TRBV29-1 and TRBJ1-1, with D perhaps matching TRBD1 (5 bases). This CDR3 has 15 residues. V shed 7 bases and J shed 1 base, with 19 bases lying between them. CDR1 and CDR2 (germline): SQVTM, ANQGSEA.

This clonotype was detected only a few times. This sequence joins TRBV29-1 and TRBJ2-3; 7 positions match TRBD2. CDR1 and CDR2 (germline): SQVTM, ANQGSEA. The CDR3 is 15 residues long. With V trimmed by 7 bases and J by 5 bases, 15 bases remained unmatched. This chain's CDR3 is CSARTRLAGGDTQYF. For the CDR3, the DNA is TGCAGCGCCCGAACCCGACTAGCCGGGGGAGATACGCAGTATTTT.

This rearrangement joins TRBV6-5 to TRBJ1-2; D may be TRBD1 (6 bases). Germline assignment: CDR1 MNHEY and CDR2 SVGAGI. Deletions cut 0 bases from V and 8 bases from J, with 22 bases between. The CDR3 extends over 17 amino acids. CDR3 DNA: TGTGCCAGCAGTTACTCCCTACCCTTAGGAGGGGGTCTAGGCTACACCTTC. Translating it yields CASSYSLPLGGGLGYTF.

The gene calls are TRBV29-1 and TRBJ1-2; no definite D call. The CDR3 runs 14 residues. V was shortened by 3 bases and J by 7 bases, with 18 bases between the two germline ends. Germline CDR1 and CDR2: SQVTM and ANQGSEA. The CDR3 sequence is CSVEDRPLRSGYTF. CDR3 sequence (DNA): TGCAGCGTTGAGGATCGGCCCTTACGCTCTGGCTACACCTTC.

The chain couples TRBV6-5 to TRBJ2-7, with D perhaps TRBD2 (5 bases). Germline loops: CDR1 MNHEY, CDR2 SVGAGI. V shed 2 bases and J shed 1 base, with 12 bases lying between them. This CDR3 contains 15 residues. The CDR3 reads CASSYRLLKSYEQYF. The CDR3 nucleotides are TGTGCCAGCAGTTACAGACTACTAAAATCCTACGAGCAGTACTTC.

This sequence joins TRBV2 and TRBJ1-2; maybe TRBD1 (5 bases). Trimming took off 5 bases at V and 0 bases at J, with 10 bases between the two ends. Germline V gene sequence: CDR1 SNHLY, CDR2 FYNNEI. This CDR3 has 14 amino acids. CDR3: CASSSDTSNYGYTF. The CDR3, as DNA: TGTGCCAGCAGTTCGGACACATCTAACTATGGCTACACCTTC.